Below, one TCR beta chain is given with its context. Its antigen is not known. The data were obtained in a study of OX40 agonist ivuxolimab in advanced cancers. Overall study context: Enrollees could have had prior anti-PD-1, anti-PD-L1 or anti-CTLA-4 therapy, which approximately 40% had received.

The CDR3 totals 12 residues. Germline V lookup: CDR1 SQVTM, CDR2 ANQGSEA. Trimming took off 7 bases at V and 7 bases at J, with 14 bases between the two ends. Profiled with immunoSEQ multiplex PCR; TCRdb holds only in-frame clones, not every one. The sample yields some 30,000 clones, roughly 80% seen once. Study results and caveats: Expansion of clones was among the lowest in partial responders at 0.1-3.0 mg/kg.

Exclusion applied to patients with autoimmune disease history or systemic immunosuppression. This chain connects TRBV29-1 to TRBJ2-1; possible D gene TRBD2, 6 bases. Specimen: CD4+ or CD8+ T cells sorted from blood, collected in a trial of the OX40 agonist ivuxolimab. The sequence was collected from an adult with an advanced solid tumor such as melanoma, head and neck, liver or kidney cancer. CDR3: CSAVSGRNEQFF. CDR3 nucleotide sequence: TGCAGCGCGGTTAGCGGAAGGAATGAGCAGTTCTTC.